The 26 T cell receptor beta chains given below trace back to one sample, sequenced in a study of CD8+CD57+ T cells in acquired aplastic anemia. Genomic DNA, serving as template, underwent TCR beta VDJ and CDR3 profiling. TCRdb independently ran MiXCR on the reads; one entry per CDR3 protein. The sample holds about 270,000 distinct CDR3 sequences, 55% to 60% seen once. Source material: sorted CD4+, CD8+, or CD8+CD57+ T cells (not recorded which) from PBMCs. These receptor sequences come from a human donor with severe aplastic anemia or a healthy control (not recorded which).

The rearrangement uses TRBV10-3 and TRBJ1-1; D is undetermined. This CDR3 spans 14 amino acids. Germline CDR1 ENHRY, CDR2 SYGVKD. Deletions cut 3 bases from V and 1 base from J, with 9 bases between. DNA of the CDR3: TGTGCCATCAGTGACGGGTTCGGGAACACTGAAGCTTTCTTT. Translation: CAISDGFGNTEAFF.

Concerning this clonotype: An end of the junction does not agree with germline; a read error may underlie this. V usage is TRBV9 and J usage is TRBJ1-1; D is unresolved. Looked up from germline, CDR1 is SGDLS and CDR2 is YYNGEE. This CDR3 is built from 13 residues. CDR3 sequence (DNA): TGTGCCGGCAGCGTAGGCGGCGGTACTGAAGCTTTCTTT. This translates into CAGSVGGGTEAFF.

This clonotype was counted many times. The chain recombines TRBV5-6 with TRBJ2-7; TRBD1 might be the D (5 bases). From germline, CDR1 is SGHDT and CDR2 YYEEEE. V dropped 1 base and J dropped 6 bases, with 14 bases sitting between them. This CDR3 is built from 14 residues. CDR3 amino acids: CASSLIGRVGEQYF. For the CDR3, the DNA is TGTGCCAGCAGCTTGATAGGCAGGGTGGGCGAGCAGTACTTC.

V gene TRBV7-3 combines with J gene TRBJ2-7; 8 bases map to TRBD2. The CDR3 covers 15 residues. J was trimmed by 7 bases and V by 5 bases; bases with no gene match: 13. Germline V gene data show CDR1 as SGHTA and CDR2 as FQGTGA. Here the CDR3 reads CASSRGGLSSGEQYF. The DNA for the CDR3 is TGTGCCAGCAGCCGGGGGGGCTTATCGTCGGGGGAGCAGTACTTC.

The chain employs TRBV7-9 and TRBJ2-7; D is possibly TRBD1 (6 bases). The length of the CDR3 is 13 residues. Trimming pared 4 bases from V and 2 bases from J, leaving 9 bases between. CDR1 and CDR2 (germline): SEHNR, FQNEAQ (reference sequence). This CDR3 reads CASSSRTAYEQYF. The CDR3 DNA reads TGTGCCAGCAGCTCCCGGACAGCCTACGAGCAGTACTTC.

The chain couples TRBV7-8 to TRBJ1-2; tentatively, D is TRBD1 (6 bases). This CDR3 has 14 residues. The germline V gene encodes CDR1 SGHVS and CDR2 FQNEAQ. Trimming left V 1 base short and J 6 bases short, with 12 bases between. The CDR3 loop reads CASSLGRGEDGYTF. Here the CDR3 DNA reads TGTGCCAGCAGCTTAGGGAGGGGGGAAGATGGCTACACCTTC.

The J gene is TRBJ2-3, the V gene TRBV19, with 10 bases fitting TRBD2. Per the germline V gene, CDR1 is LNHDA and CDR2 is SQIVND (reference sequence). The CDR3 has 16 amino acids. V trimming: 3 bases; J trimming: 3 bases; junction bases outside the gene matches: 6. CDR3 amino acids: CASSITAGGPTDTQYF. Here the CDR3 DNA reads TGTGCCAGTAGTATTACAGCGGGGGGGCCGACAGATACGCAGTATTTT.

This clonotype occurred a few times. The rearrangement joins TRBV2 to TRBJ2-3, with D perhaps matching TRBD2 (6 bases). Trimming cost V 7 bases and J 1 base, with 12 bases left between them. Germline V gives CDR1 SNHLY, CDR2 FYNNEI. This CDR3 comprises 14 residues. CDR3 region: CASTKTRRTDTQYF. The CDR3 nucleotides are TGTGCCAGCACTAAGACTAGGCGCACAGATACGCAGTATTTT.

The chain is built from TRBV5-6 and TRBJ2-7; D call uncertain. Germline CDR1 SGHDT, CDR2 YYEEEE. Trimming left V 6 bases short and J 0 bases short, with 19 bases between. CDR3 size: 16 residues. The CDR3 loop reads CASTFSSDLNSYEQYF. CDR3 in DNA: TGTGCCAGCACCTTTTCGTCAGACCTAAACTCCTACGAGCAGTACTTC.

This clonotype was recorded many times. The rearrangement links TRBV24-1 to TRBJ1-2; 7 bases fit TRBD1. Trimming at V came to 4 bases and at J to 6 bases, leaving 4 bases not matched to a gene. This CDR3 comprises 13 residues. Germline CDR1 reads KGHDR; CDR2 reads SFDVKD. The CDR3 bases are TGTGCCACCAGTGAGACAGGGTGGAATGGCTACACCTTC. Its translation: CATSETGWNGYTF.

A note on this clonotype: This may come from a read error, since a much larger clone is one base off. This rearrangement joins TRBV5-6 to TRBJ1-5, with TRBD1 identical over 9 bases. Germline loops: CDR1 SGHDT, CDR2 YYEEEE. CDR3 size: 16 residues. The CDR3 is CANSFGGTGNNQPQHF. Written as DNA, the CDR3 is TGTGCCAACAGCTTTGGCGGGACAGGGAATAATCAGCCCCAGCATTTT.

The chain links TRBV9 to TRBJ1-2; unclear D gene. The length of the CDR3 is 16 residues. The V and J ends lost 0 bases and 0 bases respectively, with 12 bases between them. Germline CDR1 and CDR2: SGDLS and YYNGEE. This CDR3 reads CASSVGGRPANYGYTF. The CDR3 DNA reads TGTGCCAGCAGCGTAGGCGGCAGACCCGCTAACTATGGCTACACCTTC.

CDR3 nucleotide sequence: TGTGCCAGTCGGGGACAGTTTAATGAAAAACTGTTTTTT. This gives the protein CASRGQFNEKLFF. V and J are TRBV2 and TRBJ1-4, with 7 bases fitting TRBD1. With 9 bases clipped from V and 4 bases from J, the junction kept 5 bases outside the gene matches. CDR1 is SNHLY and CDR2 is FYNNEI in the germline V gene. This CDR3 spans 13 amino acids.

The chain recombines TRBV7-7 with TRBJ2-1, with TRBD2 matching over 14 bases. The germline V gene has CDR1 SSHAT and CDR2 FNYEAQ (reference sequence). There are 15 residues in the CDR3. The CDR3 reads CARRLAGGTYNEQFF. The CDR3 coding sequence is TGTGCTAGAAGACTAGCGGGGGGGACCTACAATGAGCAGTTCTTC. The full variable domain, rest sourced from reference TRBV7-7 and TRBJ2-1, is GAGVSQSPRYKVTKRGQDVTLRCDPISSHATLYWYQQALGQGPEFLTYFNYEAQPDKSGLPSDRFSAERPEGSISTLTIQRTEQRDSAMYRCARRLAGGTYNEQFFGPGTRLTVL.

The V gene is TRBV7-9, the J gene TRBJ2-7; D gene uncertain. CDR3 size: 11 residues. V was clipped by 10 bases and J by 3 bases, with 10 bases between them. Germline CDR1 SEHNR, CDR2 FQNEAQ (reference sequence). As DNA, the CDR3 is TGTGCCACATTCCGGAACTACGAGCAGTACTTC. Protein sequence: CATFRNYEQYF.

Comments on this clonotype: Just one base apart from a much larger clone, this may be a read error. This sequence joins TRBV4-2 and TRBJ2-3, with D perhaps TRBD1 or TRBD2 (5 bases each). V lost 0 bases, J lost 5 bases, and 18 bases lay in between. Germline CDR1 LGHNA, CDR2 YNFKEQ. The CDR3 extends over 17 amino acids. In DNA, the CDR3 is TGTGCCAGCAGCCAAGACGGGGCTAACGGGCGCCAAGATACGCAGTATTTT. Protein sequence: CASSQDGANGRQDTQYF.

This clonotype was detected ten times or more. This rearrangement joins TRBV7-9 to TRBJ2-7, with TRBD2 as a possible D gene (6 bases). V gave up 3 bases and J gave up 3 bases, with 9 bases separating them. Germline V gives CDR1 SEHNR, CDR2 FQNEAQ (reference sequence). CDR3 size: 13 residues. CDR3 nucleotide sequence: TGTGCCAGCAGCTTGCGGGGAAACTACGAGCAGTACTTC. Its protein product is CASSLRGNYEQYF.

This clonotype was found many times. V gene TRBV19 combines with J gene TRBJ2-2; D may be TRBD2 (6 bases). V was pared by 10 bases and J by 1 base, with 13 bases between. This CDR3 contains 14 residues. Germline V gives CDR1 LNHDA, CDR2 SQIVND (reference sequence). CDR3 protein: CAIRRAGNTGELFF. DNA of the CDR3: TGTGCCATTCGGAGGGCAGGGAACACCGGGGAGCTGTTTTTT.

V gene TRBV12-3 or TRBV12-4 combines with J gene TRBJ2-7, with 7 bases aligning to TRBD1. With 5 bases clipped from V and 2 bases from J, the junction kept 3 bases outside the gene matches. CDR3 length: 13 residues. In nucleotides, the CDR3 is TGTGCCAGCAGTGACGACAGGGCCTACGAGCAGTACTTC. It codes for CASSDDRAYEQYF.

CDR3 region: CASSLRDRGPYEQYF. CDR3 bases: TGTGCCAGCAGCTTGCGGGACAGGGGGCCCTACGAGCAGTACTTC. V is TRBV7-8 and J is TRBJ2-7; 12 bases map to TRBD1. CDR3 length: 15 amino acids. With 3 bases clipped from V and 2 bases from J, the junction kept 2 bases outside the gene matches. The germline V gene encodes CDR1 SGHVS and CDR2 FQNEAQ. Full variable domain (remainder filled in from reference TRBV7-8 and TRBJ2-7): GAGVSQSPRYKVAKRGQDVALRCDPISGHVSLFWYQQALGQGPEFLTYFQNEAQLDKSGLPSDRFFAERPEGSVSTLKIQRTQQEDSAVYLCASSLRDRGPYEQYFGPGTRLTVT.

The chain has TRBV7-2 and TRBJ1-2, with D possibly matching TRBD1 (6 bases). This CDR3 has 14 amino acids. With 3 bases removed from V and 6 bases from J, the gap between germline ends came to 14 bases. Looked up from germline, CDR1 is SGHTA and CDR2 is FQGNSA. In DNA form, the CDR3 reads TGTGCCAGCAGCTTTCCGCTGGGGGCGCATGGCTACACCTTC. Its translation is CASSFPLGAHGYTF.

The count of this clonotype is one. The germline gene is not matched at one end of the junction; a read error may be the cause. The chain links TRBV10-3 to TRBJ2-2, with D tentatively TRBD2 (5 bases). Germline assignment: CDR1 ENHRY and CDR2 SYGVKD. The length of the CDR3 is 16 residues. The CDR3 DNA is TGTGCCATCAGTGAGTTTGTCGAGGAGAACACCGGGGAGCTGCTTTTT. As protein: CAISEFVEENTGELLF.

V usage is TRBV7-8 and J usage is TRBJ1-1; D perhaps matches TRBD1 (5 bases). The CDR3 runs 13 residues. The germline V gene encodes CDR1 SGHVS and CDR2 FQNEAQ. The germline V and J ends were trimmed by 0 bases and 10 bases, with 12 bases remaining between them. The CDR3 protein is CASSLALSGGAFF. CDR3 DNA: TGTGCCAGCAGCTTAGCGCTCTCCGGGGGAGCTTTCTTT.

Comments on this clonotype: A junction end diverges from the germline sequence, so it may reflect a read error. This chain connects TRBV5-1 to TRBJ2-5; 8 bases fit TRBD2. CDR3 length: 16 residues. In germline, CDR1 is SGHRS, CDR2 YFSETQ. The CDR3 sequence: CASSPSGAGEGETQYF. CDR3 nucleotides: TGTGCCAGCAGCCCCTCTGGAGCGGGGGAAGGAGAGACCCAGTACTTC.

The CDR3 nucleotides read TGTGCCAGCAGCCAAGGCGCCGGGGGCGAAAACACCATATATTTT. Protein product: CASSQGAGGENTIYF. The rearrangement uses TRBV3-1 and TRBJ1-3; perhaps TRBD1 as D (6 bases). V was clipped by 1 base and J by 6 bases, with 13 bases between them. The CDR3 is made up of 15 amino acids. CDR1 and CDR2 from the germline V gene are LGHDT and YNNKEL (reference sequence).

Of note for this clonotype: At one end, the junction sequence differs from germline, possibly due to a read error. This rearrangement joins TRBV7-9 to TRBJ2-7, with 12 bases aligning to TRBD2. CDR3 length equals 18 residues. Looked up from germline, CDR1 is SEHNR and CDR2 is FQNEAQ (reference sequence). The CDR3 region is CASSTPKGTSGPSYEQYF. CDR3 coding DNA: TGCGCCAGCAGCACTCCAAAGGGGACTAGCGGGCCCTCCTACGAGCAGTACTTC.